The 9 T cell receptor beta chains below come from one sample, sequenced in a study of blood T cell repertoires in COVID-19. TCRdb's copy holds only in-frame clones and misses some; the assay was immunoSEQ multiplex PCR. The sample carries fewer than 300,000 clones, more than 70% recorded once. Sequenced: peripheral blood. These TCRs come from a middle-aged woman who had recovered from COVID-19.

The chain recombines TRBV6-4 with TRBJ2-7; tentative D call: TRBD1 (6 bases). The CDR3 runs 13 residues. V dropped 4 bases and J dropped 3 bases, with 10 bases sitting between them. CDR1 and CDR2 from the germline V gene are MRHNA and SNTAGT. The CDR3 nucleotides read TGTGCCAGCAGTGGAGGGGACAACTACGAGCAGTACGTC. It translates to CASSGGDNYEQYV.

CDR3 protein: CASGTSGSQEQFF. Written as DNA, the CDR3 is TGCGCCAGCGGGACTAGCGGGAGTCAGGAGCAGTTCTTC. The V gene is TRBV5-1, the J gene TRBJ2-1; 14 bases map to TRBD2. Germline V lookup: CDR1 SGHRS, CDR2 YFSETQ. This CDR3 contains 13 residues. Trimming at V came to 7 bases and at J to 10 bases, leaving 4 bases not matched to a gene.

The rearrangement joins TRBV15 to TRBJ2-5, with D tentatively TRBD2 (5 bases). The CDR3 length is 13 residues. Germline CDR1 and CDR2: LNHNV and YYDKDF (reference sequence). Trimming stripped 0 bases from V and 5 bases from J, with 7 bases between. The DNA of the CDR3 is TGTGCCACCAGCAGAGATACGGGGGAGACCCAGTACTTC. Its protein is CATSRDTGETQYF.

The chain couples TRBV7-9 to TRBJ1-2; D is possibly TRBD1 (6 bases). The V gene's germline CDR1 is SEHNR and CDR2 FQNEAQ (reference sequence). This CDR3 spans 15 amino acids. V shed 6 bases and J shed 1 base, with 15 bases lying between them. CDR3 DNA sequence: TGTGCCAGCAGGCCACAAAGGGGGGGTAACTATGGCTACACCTTC. This gives the protein CASRPQRGGNYGYTF.

The chain carries TRBV21-1 and TRBJ2-2; the table assigns TRBD2, which was not confirmed against the DNA. TRBV21-1 corresponds to a pseudogene. The CDR3 runs to 22 residues. The CDR3 nucleotides are TGTGCCAGCAGCAAACCGCCGGGACAGAAGGAACCGGGACTAGGTTGGGTCGGGGAGCTGTTTTTT. As protein: CASSKPPGQKEPGLGWVGELFF.

The chain's CDR3 is CASSRTGNQPQHF. The CDR3 region has the DNA TGTGCCAGCAGCCGGACAGGCAATCAGCCCCAGCATTTT. The chain is built from TRBV12-3 or TRBV12-4 and TRBJ1-5; maybe TRBD1 (6 bases). V lost 6 bases and J 2 bases, leaving 8 bases between the germline ends. This CDR3 spans 13 amino acids.

The V call is TRBV19, the J call TRBJ2-2, with 10 bases matching TRBD1. CDR3 length equals 17 residues. The germline gives CDR1 LNHDA, CDR2 SQIVND (reference sequence). The V gene end was trimmed by 4 bases and the J gene end by 6 bases; junction bases not matched to a gene: 11. This CDR3 reads CASSTQPGQGFSGELFF. The DNA of the CDR3 is TGTGCCAGTAGTACCCAGCCGGGACAGGGGTTCTCCGGGGAGCTGTTTTTT.

The V call is TRBV6-5, the J call TRBJ1-3, with a weak D call TRBD1 (6 bases). The CDR3 has 13 residues. V lost 8 bases and J 4 bases, leaving 12 bases between the germline ends. Germline CDR1 MNHEY, CDR2 SVGAGI. CDR3 residues: CASQGREGNTIYF. DNA for the CDR3: TGTGCCAGCCAGGGGCGCGAGGGAAACACCATATATTTT.

V is TRBV7-3 and J is TRBJ2-1, with a weak D call TRBD2 (7 bases). Germline assignment: CDR1 SGHTA and CDR2 FQGTGA. The CDR3 has 16 residues. Trimming cost V 5 bases and J 0 bases, with 14 bases left between them. CDR3 in DNA: TGTGCCAGCAGCCCCAAGGGGGGGGCCTCCTACAATGAGCAGTTCTTC. Translating gives CASSPKGGASYNEQFF.